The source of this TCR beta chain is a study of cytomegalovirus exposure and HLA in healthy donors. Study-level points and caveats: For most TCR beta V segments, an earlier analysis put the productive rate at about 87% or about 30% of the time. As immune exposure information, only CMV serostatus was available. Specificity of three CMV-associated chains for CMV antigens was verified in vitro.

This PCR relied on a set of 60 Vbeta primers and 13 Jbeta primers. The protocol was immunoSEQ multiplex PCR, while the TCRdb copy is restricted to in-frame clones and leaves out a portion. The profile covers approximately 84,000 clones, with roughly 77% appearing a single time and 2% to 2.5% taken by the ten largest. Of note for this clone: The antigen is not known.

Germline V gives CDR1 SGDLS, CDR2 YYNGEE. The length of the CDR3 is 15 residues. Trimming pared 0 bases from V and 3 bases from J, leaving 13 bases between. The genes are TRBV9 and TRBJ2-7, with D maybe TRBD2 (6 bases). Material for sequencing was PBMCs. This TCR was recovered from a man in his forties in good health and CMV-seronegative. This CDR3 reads CASSVDTGVFYEQYF. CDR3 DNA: TGTGCCAGCAGCGTAGATACGGGAGTTTTCTACGAGCAGTACTTC.